A single sample is the source of the 6 T cell receptor beta chains below, sequenced in a study of blood T cell repertoires in COVID-19. The method was immunoSEQ multiplex PCR; TCRdb's version includes in-frame clones alone and lacks a portion of them. The sample yields 65,000 to 95,000 clones, approximately 90% seen once. Material: peripheral blood. Receptor source: a man aged 25 to 40 with acute or convalescent COVID-19.

This chain joins TRBV7-9 and TRBJ2-4; 11 nucleotides align to TRBD2. The germline V gene encodes CDR1 SEHNR and CDR2 FQNEAQ (reference sequence). Trimming removed 5 bases from V and 10 bases from J; junction bases left unmatched: 4. The CDR3 extends over 13 amino acids. This CDR3 is CASSIRTSGIQYF. The CDR3 nucleotides read TGTGCCAGCAGCATCCGGACTAGCGGGATTCAGTACTTC. The full variable domain, in which reference TRBV7-9 and TRBJ2-4 provide the parts outside the CDR3, is DTGVSQNPRHKITKRGQNVTFRCDPISEHNRLYWYRQTLGQGPEFLTYFQNEAQLEKSRLLSDRFSAERPKGSFSTLEIQRTEQGDSAMYLCASSIRTSGIQYFGAGTRLSVL.

This chain uses TRBV6-6 with TRBJ2-5; D is unclear. The CDR3 loop spans 16 amino acids. Germline CDR1 and CDR2: MNHNY and SVGAGI (reference sequence). Trimming took off 0 bases at V and 4 bases at J, with 15 bases between the two ends. CDR3 sequence reads: CASSYSNPGLGETQYF. The CDR3 DNA sequence: TGTGCCAGCAGTTACTCAAACCCGGGTCTGGGAGAGACCCAGTACTTC.

This chain joins TRBV4-1 and TRBJ1-5, with D tentatively TRBD1 (5 bases). The CDR3 length is 18 residues. Germline V CDR1 and CDR2: MGHRA, YSYEKL. Trimming pared 3 bases from V and 0 bases from J, leaving 18 bases between. CDR3 DNA: TGCGCCAGCAGCCACCCTCCCTTGACAGATTATAGCAATCAGCCCCAGCATTTT. Protein product: CASSHPPLTDYSNQPQHF.

The chain carries TRBV7-2 and TRBJ1-4; D is possibly TRBD1 (5 bases). V was shortened by 5 bases and J by 0 bases, with 13 bases between the two germline ends. CDR1 and CDR2 (germline): SGHTA, FQGNSA. CDR3 length: 16 amino acids. This chain's CDR3 is CASSRGVATTNEKLFF. The CDR3 nucleotides read TGTGCCAGCAGCCGGGGGGTCGCGACAACTAATGAAAAACTGTTTTTT.

The gene calls are TRBV18 and TRBJ1-3; 8 bases agree with TRBD1. Germline values: CDR1 KGHSH, CDR2 LQKENI. The CDR3 totals 15 residues. The ends lost 6 bases at V and 4 bases at J; junction bases unmatched: 8. This CDR3 reads CASSDRGPRGNTIYF. The CDR3 DNA reads as TGTGCCAGCTCTGACAGGGGCCCTCGGGGAAACACCATATATTTT.

The chain carries TRBV4-1 and TRBJ2-7, with TRBD1 identical over 9 bases. V dropped 2 bases and J dropped 6; count of bases not matched to a gene: 11. The length of the CDR3 is 16 residues. CDR1 is MGHRA, CDR2 YSYEKL, per germline. The CDR3 is CASSQNSGTGKVEQYF. As DNA, the CDR3 is TGCGCCAGCAGCCAAAATTCCGGGACAGGGAAGGTCGAGCAGTACTTC.